Listed here are 15 T cell receptor beta chains from one sample, sequenced in a study of blood T cell repertoires in COVID-19. Measured with immunoSEQ multiplex PCR; TCRdb has only the in-frame clones, and not every one. The data show about 65,000 clones, roughly 83% seen once. The sample consisted of peripheral blood. These receptors originate from a man over 45 with COVID-19, enrolled during active disease.

This chain joins TRBV7-2 and TRBJ2-7, with D maybe TRBD1 (6 bases). The CDR3 is 14 amino acids. V lost 0 bases to trimming and J lost 6 bases, with 12 bases between them. Germline-derived CDR1 and CDR2 are SGHTA and FQGNSA. The CDR3 nucleotides are TGTGCCAGCAGCTTAGCGACAGGTCCGTCCGAGCAGTACTTC. Its protein is CASSLATGPSEQYF.

The chain uses TRBV29-1 and TRBJ2-6, with a tentative D call TRBD2 (5 bases). CDR3 length: 16 amino acids. CDR1 and CDR2 from the germline V gene are SQVTM and ANQGSEA. Trimming cost V 3 bases and J 2 bases, with 14 bases left between them. DNA for the CDR3: TGCAGCGTTGACCTCGGGGTCGGGGCTGGGGCCAACGTCCTGACTTTC. Translating it yields CSVDLGVGAGANVLTF.

This clone was detected only once. The chain has TRBV15 and TRBJ2-5; weak D call: TRBD2 (6 bases). V lost 5 bases and J 2 bases, leaving 24 bases between the germline ends. From germline, CDR1 is LNHNV and CDR2 YYDKDF (reference sequence). The CDR3 totals 18 residues. CDR3 region: CATSGPRTTWYGQETQYF. CDR3 coding DNA: TGTGCCACCAGCGGACCCAGGACTACCTGGTATGGGCAAGAGACCCAGTACTTC.

The chain is built from TRBV3-1 (or the pseudogene TRBV3-2) and TRBJ2-7, with D possibly TRBD1 on 6 matching bases. The CDR3 consists of 13 residues. V lost 1 base to trimming and J lost 2 bases, with 6 bases between them. Germline CDR1 reads LGHDT; CDR2 reads YNNKEL (reference sequence). CDR3 protein: CASSQGDTYEQYF. CDR3 bases: TGTGCCAGCAGCCAAGGGGACACCTACGAGCAGTACTTC.

The chain combines TRBV5-1 with TRBJ2-1; 9 nucleotides line up with TRBD2. CDR3 length: 15 amino acids. Per germline, CDR1 SGHRS and CDR2 YFSETQ. V trimming: 0 bases; J trimming: 8 bases; junction bases outside the gene matches: 6. This chain's CDR3 is CASSLGGTSRDEQFF. CDR3 in DNA: TGCGCCAGCAGCTTGGGAGGGACTAGCAGGGATGAGCAGTTCTTC.

This chain uses TRBV6-1 with TRBJ2-1, with D perhaps matching TRBD2 (6 bases). Between the trimmed V and J ends, which lost 0 bases and 7 bases, there was a span of 7 bases. Germline CDR1 reads MNHNS; CDR2 reads SASEGT. The CDR3 length is 13 residues. In nucleotides, the CDR3 is TGTGCCAGCAGTGAAGCCGGAGGGAATGAGCAGTTCTTC. This translates into CASSEAGGNEQFF.

V usage is TRBV19 and J usage is TRBJ2-2; 7 bases agree with TRBD1. CDR3 length equals 16 residues. V lost 3 bases, J lost 0 bases, and 4 bases stayed unmatched. Per germline, CDR1 LNHDA and CDR2 SQIVND (reference sequence). CDR3 sequence reads: CASSIMGTANTGELFF. CDR3 coding DNA: TGTGCCAGTAGTATCATGGGGACAGCGAACACCGGGGAGCTGTTTTTT.

This clone was detected a few times. The chain uses TRBV11-2 and TRBJ2-1; 10 nucleotides align to TRBD2. The CDR3 length is 15 residues. The junction had 4 bases not matched to a gene; V was cut back by 1 base and J by 7 bases. From germline, CDR1 is SGHAT and CDR2 FQNNGV. CDR3 bases: TGTGCCAGCAGCTTAGGAGCGGGAGGGAGGAATGAGCAGTTCTTC. This sequence encodes CASSLGAGGRNEQFF.

The table lists this clone with a few counts. The rearrangement uses TRBV18 and TRBJ2-2; 8 positions match TRBD1. V dropped 3 bases and J dropped 1; count of bases not matched to a gene: 7. This CDR3 spans 17 amino acids. CDR1 and CDR2 (germline): KGHSH, LQKENI. CDR3 residues: CASSPNPGTGNTGELFF. CDR3 in DNA: TGTGCCAGCTCACCGAACCCCGGGACAGGGAACACCGGGGAGCTGTTTTTT.

The rearrangement links TRBV4-2 to TRBJ1-2; D unclear. V lost 0 bases, J lost 6 bases, and 8 bases lay in between. The length of the CDR3 is 13 residues. CDR1 and CDR2 from the germline V gene are LGHNA and YNFKEQ. CDR3 protein: CASSQENGDGYTF. For the CDR3, the DNA is TGTGCCAGCAGCCAAGAGAACGGGGATGGCTACACCTTC.

This sequence joins TRBV11-2 and TRBJ2-5; weak D call: TRBD2 (6 bases). V was cut by 5 bases and J by 1 base, with 17 bases left in between. The CDR3 contains 16 residues. Germline V gene lookup returns CDR1 SGHAT and CDR2 FQNNGV. The CDR3 here is CASSPLGFSGQETQYF. The CDR3 nucleotides are TGTGCCAGCAGCCCCCTTGGGTTTAGCGGCCAAGAGACCCAGTACTTC.

This clone has a single count. This chain joins TRBV3-1 (or the pseudogene TRBV3-2) and TRBJ1-1, with D hard to call. From germline, CDR1 is LGHDT and CDR2 YNNKEL (reference sequence). V was cut by 4 bases and J by 6 bases, with 9 bases left in between. The CDR3 is made up of 12 amino acids. CDR3 residues: CASSRTSAEAFF. In nucleotides, the CDR3 is TGTGCCAGCAGCCGTACCAGCGCTGAAGCTTTCTTT.

CDR3 in DNA: TGTGCCAGCAGTGACCAACTAGCGGGAGTCGCCGGGGAGCTGTTTTTT. It translates to CASSDQLAGVAGELFF. This chain connects TRBV6-1 to TRBJ2-2; 11 nucleotides align to TRBD2. CDR3 length equals 16 residues. Losses at the gene ends were 3 bases for V and 6 bases for J; bases not matched to a gene: 6. Looked up from germline, CDR1 is MNHNS and CDR2 is SASEGT.

The gene calls are TRBV6-5 and TRBJ1-5; possibly TRBD1 for D (5 bases). Deletions cut 5 bases from V and 4 bases from J, with 12 bases between. CDR3 size: 14 residues. Germline V gene data show CDR1 as MNHEY and CDR2 as SVGAGI. The CDR3 coding sequence is TGTGCCAGCAGTCCTAATCGGGGGAATCAGCCCCAGCATTTT. It encodes CASSPNRGNQPQHF.

The chain is built from TRBV5-6 and TRBJ1-1, with 9 positions matching TRBD1. Losses at the gene ends were 1 base for V and 8 bases for J; bases not matched to a gene: 3. Per the germline V gene, CDR1 is SGHDT and CDR2 is YYEEEE. The CDR3 covers 13 residues. The CDR3 spells CASSLYGTGEAFF. CDR3 nucleotide sequence: TGTGCCAGCAGCTTGTACGGGACAGGGGAAGCTTTCTTT.